This T cell receptor (beta chain) was documented in a study of a mutant IDH1 vaccine in newly diagnosed glioma (dated by TCRdb to the early 2020s). Study-level background: Vaccination began 4-6 weeks after radiotherapy alone, or alongside temozolomide cycles in the chemotherapy-containing groups. Of the approximately 30 treated patients, 62.5% were male and approximately 40% were female, and the mean age was approximately 39 years. Prior to enrollment, standard therapy consisting of radiotherapy alone, temozolomide alone, or radiochemotherapy with temozolomide had been administered to patients, with the combination being received by most patients. The week-35 safety follow-up was designated visit V12, and the week-47 end of study was designated visit V13. Peripheral blood samples were drawn at six visits, namely V03 (baseline), V05, V07, V10, V12 and V13. Longitudinal TCRB deep sequencing was done for roughly 23 treated patients, wherever samples were available for exploratory analyses.

For this clone: Its antigen is not yet known. No quality values exist for individual bases; no much larger clone is one base distant.

The paper's findings and limits, for the study overall: Pseudoprogression seemed to be unrelated to changes in the top peripheral T cell clonotypes found by TCRB sequencing. According to the authors, sample limitations meant that analyses of patient blood samples could not be reproduced. Across multiple MHC alleles, vaccine-induced immune responses were seen in around 93% of patients. Selection of PBMC samples for TCRB deep sequencing was based on availability.

Libraries were built with the immunoSEQ multiplex PCR assay. The hsTCRB Kit was used according to the manufacturer's protocol to amplify rearranged TCR beta chain sequences. Sequencing of TCRB libraries was carried out on an Illumina MiSeq. As for how the authors treated the data: Demultiplexing, trimming and gene mapping were performed with the kit vendor's proprietary platform. Held by TCRdb, this immuneACCESS table contains in-frame sequences only and omits some clones. Under half of the omission traces to an unresolved V gene where checked; the cause of the rest is unknown. V, J and clone size were drawn from that table, and D and trimming were deduced from the DNA. Recorded for this sample are approximately 47,000 clones; around nine tenths of them occurred a single time. Around 6% of the sample is taken by the ten largest. Including cysteine and phenylalanine, the CDR3 has 18 amino acids. CDR3 DNA is the only sequence kept; it has 54 bases, read in frame from the first base. Relative to germline, V is missing 5 bases and J is missing 5 bases, with 20 bases of the junction outside any gene match. As encoded in the germline V gene, CDR1 is SGHDT while CDR2 is YYEEEE.

Sample time point, as interpreted from the label and publication: week 35, safety follow-up. A 20-mer mutant IDH1 peptide at 300 micrograms in Montanide made up each vaccine dose, which was injected subcutaneously together with topical imiquimod. Eight vaccinations were administered to patients in weeks 1, 3, 5, 7, 11, 15, 19 and 23, corresponding to visits V03 through V10. The donors had newly diagnosed IDH1-mutant astrocytomas of WHO grade 3 or 4 that showed loss of nuclear ATRX. The samples were drawn from NOA16, a multicentre, single-arm, open-label phase I trial in Germany that tested a mutant IDH1 peptide vaccine in humans for the first time. Genomic DNA for TCRB sequencing was isolated from EDTA blood with the DNeasy Blood and Tissue Kit.

The rearranged chain carries TRBV5-6 and TRBJ1-2; 8 central nucleotides agree with TRBD1. The sample here was PBMCs, taken from a glioma patient whose treatment included an IDH1 peptide vaccine. The sequence was collected from a woman aged 40 to 50 with glioma. The base sequence is TGTGCCAGCAGGACCAAACTGACAGGGGCCATGGGGTTTTATGGCTACACCTTC. It specifies CASRTKLTGAMGFYGYTF. The CDR3, completed at both ends by the reference TRBV5-6 and TRBJ1-2 genes, gives the full variable domain DAGVTQSPTHLIKTRGQQVTLRCSPKSGHDTVSWYQQALGQGPQFIFQYYEEEERQRGNFPDRFSGHQFPNYSSELNVNALLLGDSALYLCASRTKLTGAMGFYGYTFGSGTRLTVV.